The clone carrying this T cell receptor beta chain was detected ten times or more. These data originate in a study of T cell repertoires in cytomegalovirus infection. From germline, CDR1 is MNHNY and CDR2 SVGAGI (reference sequence). The CDR3 spans 14 residues. Trimming left V 4 bases short and J 4 bases short, with 12 bases between. From the reads, TCRdb called clonotypes with MiXCR, one entry per CDR3 protein. Among approximately 70,000 distinct CDR3 sequences listed, 3.5% to 4% were seen once. The chain recombines TRBV6-6 with TRBJ2-3; D gene ambiguous. This receptor was identified in a human donor in good health (CMV status not recorded). Some clones in this sample may be carry-over from other donors' samples. The sequencing input was PBMCs. CDR3 protein: CASSSQSGADTQYF. The CDR3 region has the DNA TGTGCCAGCAGTTCCCAAAGTGGGGCAGATACGCAGTATTTT.